These 17 T cell receptor beta chains were all obtained from the same sample, sequenced in a study of T cell clones after liver transplantation. TCRdb's table, derived via immunoSEQ multiplex PCR, lists solely in-frame clones and lacks some. The sample consists of 45,000 to 55,000 clones, less than 85% of them appearing once. The specimen was CD4+ T cells from blood, collected before liver transplant. The receptors originated from a human donor who received a liver transplant.

The J gene is TRBJ1-2, the V gene TRBV6-6; no definite D call. This CDR3 comprises 12 residues. V was shortened by 7 bases and J by 8 bases, with 14 bases between the two germline ends. Germline V CDR1 and CDR2: MNHNY, SVGAGI (reference sequence). For the CDR3, the DNA is TGTGCCAGCAATCCGCGCGAGGGAGGCTACACCTTC. Its protein is CASNPREGGYTF.

The table lists this clone with a count of one. This sequence joins TRBV5-1 and TRBJ2-1, with D possibly being TRBD1 or TRBD2 (6 bases each). There are 14 residues in the CDR3. Between the trimmed V and J ends, which lost 4 bases and 2 bases, there was a span of 10 bases. CDR1 and CDR2 from the germline V gene are SGHRS and YFSETQ. CDR3 amino acids: CASSGGLAYNEQFF. The DNA of the CDR3 is TGCGCCAGCAGCGGGGGGCTGGCCTACAATGAGCAGTTCTTC.

The chain is built from TRBV7-3 and TRBJ1-1; no definite D call. The germline CDR1 and CDR2 sequences are SGHTA and FQGTGA. The CDR3 length is 15 residues. V was cut by 1 base and J by 2 bases, with 11 bases left in between. CDR3 sequence: CASSLSTQQNTEAFF. CDR3 bases: TGTGCCAGCAGCTTAAGTACCCAGCAAAACACTGAAGCTTTCTTT. Filled out from reference TRBV7-3 and TRBJ1-1, the complete variable domain reads GAGVSQTPSNKVTEKGKYVELRCDPISGHTALYWYRQSLGQGPEFLIYFQGTGAADDSGLPNDRFFAVRPEGSVSTLKIQRTERGDSAVYLCASSLSTQQNTEAFFGQGTRLTVV.

This clone has a single count. The gene calls are TRBV7-9 and TRBJ2-7; TRBD1 agrees at 9 bases. The germline gives CDR1 SEHNR, CDR2 FQNEAQ (reference sequence). With 7 bases clipped from V and 6 bases from J, the junction kept 13 bases outside the gene matches. The CDR3 runs to 15 residues. CDR3 bases: TGTGCCAGCACCCCCCCGGGGGACAGGGTGGGCGAGCAGTACTTC. Translating gives CASTPPGDRVGEQYF.

Only one count was recorded for this clone. The CDR3 region is CASSFREAGGLYNEQFF. The CDR3 nucleotides read TGTGCCAGCAGCTTTAGAGAAGCGGGAGGGTTATACAATGAGCAGTTCTTC. This rearrangement joins TRBV7-2 to TRBJ2-1; TRBD2 agrees at 10 bases. The J segment lost 4 bases and the V segment lost 3 bases, leaving 9 bases of the junction unmatched. Germline assignment: CDR1 SGHTA and CDR2 FQGNSA. There are 17 residues in the CDR3.

J is TRBJ1-2 and V is TRBV7-2; the match to TRBD1 covers 9 bases. J was trimmed by 7 bases and V by 5 bases; bases with no gene match: 14. Germline V gives CDR1 SGHTA, CDR2 FQGNSA. This CDR3 comprises 16 residues. CDR3 protein: CASSPLGTGYDAGYTF. As DNA, the CDR3 is TGTGCCAGCAGCCCCCTGGGGACAGGGTACGATGCTGGCTACACCTTC.

This chain joins TRBV29-1 and TRBJ1-1; TRBD1 aligns across 7 bases. Germline loops: CDR1 SQVTM, CDR2 ANQGSEA. Unmatched junction bases numbered 8, after V lost 6 bases and J lost 4 bases. The CDR3 is 13 amino acids. The CDR3 spells CSVASDRVTEAFF. CDR3 coding DNA: TGCAGCGTCGCCTCCGACAGGGTCACTGAAGCTTTCTTT.

This clone turned up a few times. The chain recombines TRBV19 with TRBJ2-7; D may be TRBD1 (5 bases). Trimming took 9 bases from V and 5 from J, leaving 17 bases between them. CDR1 is LNHDA and CDR2 is SQIVND in the germline V gene (reference sequence). The CDR3 length is 13 residues. Here the CDR3 DNA reads TGTGCCAGCCGGCAGGGCAGGGCAAACGAGCAGTACTTC. It specifies CASRQGRANEQYF.

The chain combines TRBV29-1 with TRBJ2-4; 10 nucleotides line up with TRBD1. This CDR3 region has 18 residues. Germline assignment: CDR1 SQVTM and CDR2 ANQGSEA. The trim removed 7 bases at V and 2 bases at J, leaving 17 bases unmatched. As DNA, the CDR3 is TGCAGCGCCATCTCCGGACAGGGGGTCCGAGGGACCAAAAACATTCAGTACTTC. Translation gives CSAISGQGVRGTKNIQYF.

The chain employs TRBV7-2 and TRBJ1-2; D perhaps matches TRBD1 (5 bases). Germline assignment: CDR1 SGHTA and CDR2 FQGNSA. V lost 0 bases and J lost 7, with 15 bases in between. This CDR3 is built from 15 residues. The CDR3 coding sequence is TGTGCCAGCAGCTTAGCGGGGTTAGGGGCGTCTGGCTACACCTTC. Its translation: CASSLAGLGASGYTF.

The chain carries TRBV7-2 and TRBJ1-4, with 8 bases identical to TRBD1. V lost 2 bases to trimming and J lost 2 bases; unmatched junction nucleotides: 13. The germline gives CDR1 SGHTA, CDR2 FQGNSA. The CDR3 sequence is 19 residues long. CDR3 sequence reads: CASSLRSGGWVPTNEKLFF. CDR3 coding DNA: TGTGCCAGCAGCTTACGGTCAGGGGGCTGGGTTCCGACTAATGAAAAACTGTTTTTT.

Details on this clone: One end of the junction fails to match germline, which may point to a read error. The gene calls are TRBV7-7 and TRBJ2-5; no reliable D call. Germline CDR1 is SSHAT and CDR2 is FNYEAQ (reference sequence). The CDR3 sequence is 14 residues long. CDR3 nucleotides: TGTGCTAGCAGCTTTTCCAGTAGCCAAGAGACCCAGTACTTC. Protein sequence: CASSFSSSQETQYF.

This sequence joins TRBV6-5 and TRBJ2-1; D unresolved. Trimming took off 6 bases at V and 1 base at J, with 10 bases between the two ends. The germline CDR1 and CDR2 sequences are MNHEY and SVGAGI. This CDR3 spans 14 amino acids. CDR3 in amino acids: CASSRPSSYNEQFF. Written as DNA, the CDR3 is TGTGCCAGCAGCCGCCCTAGTTCCTACAATGAGCAGTTCTTC.

This clone was picked up one time. The V call is TRBV6-1, the J call TRBJ2-3; 13 bases are shared with TRBD2. CDR1 MNHNS and CDR2 SASEGT come from the germline V gene. The J segment lost 3 bases and the V segment lost 6 bases, leaving 3 bases of the junction unmatched. This CDR3 is 15 amino acids long. The CDR3 bases are TGTGCCAGCAGCCCGGGACTAGCGGGAACAGATACGCAGTATTTT. Translated, it gives CASSPGLAGTDTQYF.

The chain couples TRBV11-2 to TRBJ2-1; 8 bases map to TRBD1. CDR1 SGHAT and CDR2 FQNNGV come from the germline V gene. The CDR3 loop spans 15 amino acids. With 5 bases clipped from V and 1 base from J, the junction kept 4 bases outside the gene matches. CDR3 sequence reads: CASSPRQGSYNEQFF. Here the CDR3 DNA reads TGTGCCAGCAGCCCAAGACAGGGGTCCTACAATGAGCAGTTCTTC.

This chain links TRBV27 with TRBJ1-6; 9 bases line up with TRBD1. The germline V gene encodes CDR1 MNHEY and CDR2 SMNVEV (reference sequence). The CDR3 spans 17 residues. The V segment lost 2 bases and the J segment 9 bases; nucleotides outside the gene matches: 11. The DNA of the CDR3 is TGTGCCAGCAGTTTAAGTTGGAGCTGGGACAGGGCTTCACCCCTCCACTTT. Residues: CASSLSWSWDRASPLHF.

V is TRBV4-1 and J is TRBJ2-3; the match to TRBD2 covers 7 bases. The V and J ends lost 1 base and 4 bases, in that order; junction bases with no gene match: 11. The CDR3 contains 17 residues. CDR1 MGHRA and CDR2 YSYEKL come from the germline V gene. This CDR3 reads CASSQVASRGKADTQYF. In DNA, the CDR3 is TGCGCCAGCAGCCAAGTAGCATCGCGGGGGAAGGCAGATACGCAGTATTTT.